The TCR beta chain described here comes from a study of neoadjuvant anti-PD-1 for oral cavity cancer. Findings and limits, study-wide: After neoadjuvant nivolumab, PBMC T cell clonality was significantly higher in non-responders than responders.

Germline CDR1 reads SGHDT; CDR2 reads YYEEEE. V was clipped by 0 bases and J by 1 base; unmatched bases: 2. The CDR3 sequence is 15 residues long. Regarding this clone: Its antigen remains unidentified.

Profiled with immunoSEQ multiplex PCR; TCRdb holds only in-frame clones, not every one. Seen here are about 15,000 clones, about 67% observed once, and the top ten hold 2% to 2.5%. The input for sequencing was PBMCs, taken before nivolumab (anti-PD-1) treatment. V usage is TRBV5-6 and J usage is TRBJ2-3; 7 bases are shared with TRBD2. This clonotype was obtained from a person aged 35-79 years with oral cavity squamous cell carcinoma. CDR3 amino acids: CASSLVRGGTDTQYF. CDR3 bases: TGTGCCAGCAGCTTGGTACGGGGGGGCACAGATACGCAGTATTTT.